This TCR beta chain emerged from a study of blood T cell repertoires in COVID-19. Only in-frame clones appear in the TCRdb table, and some are missing; sequencing was by immunoSEQ multiplex PCR. The data show about 200,000 clones, nearly 90% seen once. Germline V gives CDR1 SEHNR, CDR2 FQNEAQ (reference sequence). The CDR3 has 16 amino acids. V lost 5 bases and J 4 bases, leaving 17 bases between the germline ends. The gene calls are TRBV7-9 and TRBJ2-2, with a weak D call TRBD1 (7 bases). This TCR was recovered from a man in his sixties with active or convalescent COVID-19. Specimen: peripheral blood. The CDR3 loop reads CASSPAGQLGTGELFF. CDR3 nucleotides: TGTGCCAGCAGCCCGGCGGGACAGTTGGGCACCGGGGAGCTGTTTTTT.